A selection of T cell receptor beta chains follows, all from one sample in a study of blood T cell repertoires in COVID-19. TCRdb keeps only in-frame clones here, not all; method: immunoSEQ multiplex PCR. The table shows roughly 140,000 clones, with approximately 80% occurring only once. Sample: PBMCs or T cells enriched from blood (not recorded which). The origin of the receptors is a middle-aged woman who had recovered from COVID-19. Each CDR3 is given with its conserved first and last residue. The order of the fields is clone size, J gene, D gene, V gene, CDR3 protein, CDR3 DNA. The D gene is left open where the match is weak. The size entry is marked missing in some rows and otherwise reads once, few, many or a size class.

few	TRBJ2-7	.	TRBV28	CASSLQGFEQYF	TGTGCCAGCAGTTTACAGGGGTTCGAGCAGTACTTC
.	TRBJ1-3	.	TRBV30	CAWSPGHNSGNTIYF	TGTGCCTGGAGTCCGGGACACAACTCTGGAAACACCATATATTTT
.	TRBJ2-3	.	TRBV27	CASSLEASTDTQYF	TGTGCCAGCAGTTTAGAGGCTAGCACAGATACGCAGTATTTT
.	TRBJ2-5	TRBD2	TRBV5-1	CATGLASQETQYF	TGCGCCACCGGACTAGCGAGCCAAGAGACCCAGTACTTC
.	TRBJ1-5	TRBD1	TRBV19	CASYPGQGYSNQPQHF	TGTGCCAGTTACCCAGGACAGGGTTATAGCAATCAGCCCCAGCATTTT
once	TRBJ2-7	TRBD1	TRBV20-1	CSASRDSLSYEQYF	TGCAGTGCTAGTAGGGACAGTCTCTCCTACGAGCAGTACTTC
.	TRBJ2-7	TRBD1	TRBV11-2	CASSLDHRGYEQYF	TGTGCCAGCAGCTTAGACCACAGGGGCTACGAGCAGTACTTC
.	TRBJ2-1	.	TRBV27	CASSPHNKYNEQFF	TGTGCCAGCAGTCCACACAACAAATACAATGAGCAGTTCTTC
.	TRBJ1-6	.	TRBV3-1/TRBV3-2	CASSSFAYNSPLHF	TGTGCCAGCAGCTCGTTCGCCTATAATTCACCCCTCCACTTT
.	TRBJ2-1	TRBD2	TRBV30	CAWSGSGRGDGQFF	TGTGCCTGGAGTGGTAGCGGGAGGGGGGATGGGCAGTTCTTC
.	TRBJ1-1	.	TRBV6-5	CASSLGVNTEAFF	TGTGCCAGCAGTCTAGGGGTGAACACTGAAGCTTTCTTT
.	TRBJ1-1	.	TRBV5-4	CASRAYGGYTEAFF	TGTGCCAGCAGGGCTTATGGGGGCTACACTGAAGCTTTCTTT
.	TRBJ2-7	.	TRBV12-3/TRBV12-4	CASSRTSNEQYF	TGTGCCAGCAGTCGAACTAGTAACGAGCAGTACTTC
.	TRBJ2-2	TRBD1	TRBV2	CASSATGPNTGELFF	TGTGCCAGCAGCGCGACAGGGCCGAACACCGGGGAGCTGTTTTTT
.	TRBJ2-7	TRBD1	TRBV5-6	CASSPQGQGSYEQYF	TGTGCCAGCAGCCCACAGGGACAGGGATCCTACGAGCAGTACTTC
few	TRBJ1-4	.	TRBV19	CASSIESHSTNEKLFF	TGTGCCAGTAGTATAGAGAGCCACTCCACTAATGAAAAACTGTTTTTT
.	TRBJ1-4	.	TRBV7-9	CASSLSGAIKLFF	TGTGCCAGCAGCTTAAGCGGGGCGATAAAACTGTTTTTT
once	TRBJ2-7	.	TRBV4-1	CASSQFNLASQSLQYPSYEQYF	TGCGCCAGCAGCCAATTTAATCTAGCGTCCCAGAGCCTGCAGTACCCCTCCTACGAGCAGTACTTC
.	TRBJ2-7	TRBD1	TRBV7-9	CASSETGTGSYEQYF	TGTGCCAGCAGCGAAACCGGGACAGGGTCCTACGAGCAGTACTTC
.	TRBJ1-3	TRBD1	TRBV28	CASGILQGTGNTIYF	TGTGCCAGCGGTATCCTACAGGGGACTGGAAACACCATATATTTT
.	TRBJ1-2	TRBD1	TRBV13	CASSLGLSDRGKEGYTF	TGTGCCAGCAGCTTAGGTCTTTCTGACAGGGGGAAGGAAGGCTACACCTTC
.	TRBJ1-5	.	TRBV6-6	CASTTVTYSNQPQHF	TGTGCCAGCACTACGGTAACTTATAGCAATCAGCCCCAGCATTTT
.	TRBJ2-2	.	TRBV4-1	CASSPTANTGELFF	TGCGCCAGCAGCCCAACAGCGAACACCGGGGAGCTGTTTTTT
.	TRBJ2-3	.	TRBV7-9	CASSFQGPHTDTQYF	TGTGCCAGCAGCTTTCAGGGCCCCCACACAGATACGCAGTATTTT
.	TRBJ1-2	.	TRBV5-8	CASSLGAGSMYGYTF	TGTGCCAGCAGCTTGGGGGCAGGGTCAATGTATGGCTACACCTTC
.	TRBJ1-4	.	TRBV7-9	CASSLSAGKEKLFF	TGTGCCAGCAGCTTATCGGCAGGGAAAGAAAAACTGTTTTTT
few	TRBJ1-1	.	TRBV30	CAWSVQGNTEAFF	TGTGCCTGGAGTGTACAGGGGAACACTGAAGCTTTCTTT
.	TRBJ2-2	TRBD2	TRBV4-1	CASSQDPGLEYTGELFF	TGCGCCAGCAGCCAAGACCCGGGACTAGAGTACACCGGGGAGCTGTTTTTT
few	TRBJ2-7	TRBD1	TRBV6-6	CATSTGGIEQYF	TGTGCCACATCGACAGGGGGCATCGAGCAGTACTTC
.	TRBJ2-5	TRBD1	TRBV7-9	CASSSRGRETQYF	TGTGCCAGCAGCTCAAGGGGGCGCGAGACCCAGTACTTC
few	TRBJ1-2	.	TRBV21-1	CASSLGDRDKRDGTYGYTF	TGTGCCAGCAGCCTAGGGGACAGGGATAAAAGAGATGGTACCTATGGCTACACCTTC
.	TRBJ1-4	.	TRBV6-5	CASMDIGEKLFF	TGTGCCAGCATGGACATAGGGGAAAAACTGTTTTTT
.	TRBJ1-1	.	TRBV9	CASSVGGRTEAFF	TGTGCCAGCAGCGTAGGCGGGAGGACTGAAGCTTTCTTT
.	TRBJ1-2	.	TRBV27	CASNSRGAEPTYGYTF	TGTGCCAGCAACTCCCGGGGGGCCGAACCCACCTATGGCTACACCTTC
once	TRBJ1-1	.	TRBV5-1	CASSLVPSGDTEAFF	TGCGCCAGCAGCTTGGTGCCTTCCGGGGACACTGAAGCTTTCTTT
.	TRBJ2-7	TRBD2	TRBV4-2	CASSQDLGAGGTSYEQYF	TGTGCCAGCAGCCAAGATCTAGGAGCGGGAGGTACCTCCTACGAGCAGTACTTC
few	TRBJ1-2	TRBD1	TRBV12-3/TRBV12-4	CASSWDRGNGYTF	TGTGCCAGCAGCTGGGACAGGGGTAATGGCTACACCTTC